Listed below are T cell receptor beta chains from one sample, sequenced in a study of cytotoxic CD8 clonotypes in ibrutinib-treated CLL. Assay used: immunoSEQ multiplex PCR; TCRdb lists only in-frame clones, some missing. This table holds some 140,000 clones, roughly 90% found once. Sequencing was performed on PBMCs, taken after 12 months of ibrutinib treatment. Source of these receptors: a human donor with chronic lymphocytic leukemia. The CDR3 runs from the conserved cysteine through the conserved F or W. D genes are given only for firm matches. The listing skips clone size in some rows; elsewhere it reads once, few, many or a size class.

D: TRBD2
size: -
J: TRBJ2-5
V: TRBV15
length: 14
DNA: TGTGCCACCAGCGAAGGGACTAGCGCGAAGACCCAGTACTTC
CDR3: CATSEGTSAKTQYF

D: -
size: once
J: TRBJ2-1
V: TRBV19
length: 12
DNA: TGTGCCAGTAGTATTCCCAGAAATGAGCAGTTCTTC
CDR3: CASSIPRNEQFF

D: -
size: -
J: TRBJ1-1
V: TRBV6-5
length: 12
DNA: TGTGCCAGCAGTAACTGGAACACTGAAGCTTTCTTT
CDR3: CASSNWNTEAFF

D: -
size: -
J: TRBJ1-2
V: TRBV28
length: 15
DNA: TGTGCCAGCAGCAGTCGCGGGGGGACGGCATATGGCTACACCTTC
CDR3: CASSSRGGTAYGYTF

D: TRBD1
size: -
J: TRBJ1-3
V: TRBV28
length: 15
DNA: TGTGCCAGCAGTCCGACAGGGCCCTCTGGAAACACCATATATTTT
CDR3: CASSPTGPSGNTIYF

D: -
size: once
J: TRBJ1-5
V: TRBV11-2
length: 17
DNA: TGTGCCAGCAGCTTAGTGGGGGGGTCACGGGGCAATCAGCCCCAGCATTTT
CDR3: CASSLVGGSRGNQPQHF

D: TRBD1
size: -
J: TRBJ2-7
V: TRBV4-3
length: 15
DNA: TGCGCCAGCAGCCAAGTAAGGACAGGACCGTACGAGCAGTACTTC
CDR3: CASSQVRTGPYEQYF

D: -
size: -
J: TRBJ1-1
V: TRBV27
length: 14
DNA: TGTGCCAGCAGTCTGCGGCAGGGAAAGGTTGAAGCTTTCTTT
CDR3: CASSLRQGKVEAFF

D: TRBD2
size: -
J: TRBJ2-3
V: TRBV28
length: 14
DNA: TGTGCCAGCAGTTTCGGCGGGAGGGCAGATACGCAGTATTTT
CDR3: CASSFGGRADTQYF

D: -
size: -
J: TRBJ2-3
V: TRBV27
length: 14
DNA: TGTGCCAGCAGTTTAGGGCAGTCCACAGATACGCAGTATTTT
CDR3: CASSLGQSTDTQYF

D: TRBD1
size: -
J: TRBJ2-7
V: TRBV11-2
length: 15
DNA: TGTGCCAGCAGCTTTGAGACAGGGCCCTCCTACGAGCAGTACTTC
CDR3: CASSFETGPSYEQYF

D: -
size: -
J: TRBJ1-1
V: TRBV5-3
length: 13
DNA: TGTGCCAGAAGCTTGGCCCCGAGGACTGAAGCTTTCTTT
CDR3: CARSLAPRTEAFF

D: -
size: -
J: TRBJ2-2
V: TRBV2
length: 14
DNA: TGTGCCAGCAGGGTTCAGGGAGACACCGGGGAGCTGTTTTTT
CDR3: CASRVQGDTGELFF

D: -
size: -
J: TRBJ2-2
V: TRBV2
length: 15
DNA: TGTGCCAGCAGTGACGAGGGTCGGGATGGCGGGGAGCTGTTTTTT
CDR3: CASSDEGRDGGELFF

D: -
size: -
J: TRBJ2-3
V: TRBV7-9
length: 16
DNA: TGTGCCAGCAGCTTCCCACCCGGACTTAACACAGATACGCAGTATTTT
CDR3: CASSFPPGLNTDTQYF

D: TRBD2
size: -
J: TRBJ2-1
V: TRBV27
length: 14
DNA: TGTGCCAGCAGGCCAGGTAGCGGGAGTGGTGAGCAGTTCTTC
CDR3: CASRPGSGSGEQFF

D: TRBD2
size: -
J: TRBJ2-2
V: TRBV4-1
length: 21
DNA: TGCGCCAGCAGCCTTCCCCAGGGAACTAGCGGGAGGGCCTGGAGCACCGGGGAGCTGTTTTTT
CDR3: CASSLPQGTSGRAWSTGELFF

D: TRBD2
size: -
J: TRBJ2-7
V: TRBV18
length: 15
DNA: TGTGCCAGCTCACTGGGTTTAGCGGGGGTTTACGAGCAGTACTTC
CDR3: CASSLGLAGVYEQYF

D: -
size: -
J: TRBJ1-3
V: TRBV13
length: 15
DNA: TGTGCCAGCAGCCCCCAGTTGGGGGCTGGAAACACCATATATTTT
CDR3: CASSPQLGAGNTIYF

D: -
size: -
J: TRBJ1-2
V: TRBV2
length: 15
DNA: TGTGCCAGCAGTGTCCCGACAGGTATTAACTCTGGCTACACCTTC
CDR3: CASSVPTGINSGYTF

D: TRBD1
size: -
J: TRBJ1-2
V: TRBV6-5
length: 14
DNA: TGTGCCAGCAGGGCTGAGACAGGGGGTTATGGCTACACCTTC
CDR3: CASRAETGGYGYTF

D: -
size: -
J: TRBJ2-4
V: TRBV15
length: 14
DNA: TGTGCCACCAGCAGAGATAGGGAAAAAAACATTCAGTACTTC
CDR3: CATSRDREKNIQYF

D: -
size: -
J: TRBJ2-1
V: TRBV5-1
length: 15
DNA: TGCGCCAGCAGCTTGTTGGGGGACGGATACAATGAGCAGTTCTTC
CDR3: CASSLLGDGYNEQFF

D: TRBD1
size: -
J: TRBJ2-1
V: TRBV10-3
length: 14
DNA: TGTGCCATCAGTGCAGGGGGCTCCTACAATGAGCAGTTCTTC
CDR3: CAISAGGSYNEQFF

D: -
size: -
J: TRBJ2-3
V: TRBV18
length: 12
DNA: TGTGCCAGCTCACCGGAAGCGAATACGCAGTATTTT
CDR3: CASSPEANTQYF

D: -
size: -
J: TRBJ2-4
V: TRBV29-1
length: 13
DNA: TGCAGCGTTCAGGGGGGCGTAAAAAACATTCAGTACTTC
CDR3: CSVQGGVKNIQYF

D: TRBD1
size: -
J: TRBJ2-2
V: TRBV11-3
length: 16
DNA: TGTGCCAGCGCCCGAGTGGGGACAGGGGGCACCGGGGAGCTGTTTTTT
CDR3: CASARVGTGGTGELFF

D: -
size: -
J: TRBJ2-1
V: TRBV19
length: 15
DNA: TGTGCCAGTAGTCTACTTCCGAGAGCCTACAATGAGCAGTTCTTC
CDR3: CASSLLPRAYNEQFF

D: TRBD1
size: -
J: TRBJ1-1
V: TRBV2
length: 14
DNA: TGTGCCAGCAGTGAAAGGGGGCTAAACACTGAAGCTTTCTTT
CDR3: CASSERGLNTEAFF

D: -
size: -
J: TRBJ1-2
V: TRBV18
length: 16
DNA: TGTGCCAGCTCTAAACTCCGGGACACGGACGCGTATGGCTACACCTTC
CDR3: CASSKLRDTDAYGYTF

D: -
size: -
J: TRBJ2-3
V: TRBV25-1
length: 14
DNA: TGTGCCAGCAGTGATATCGGAAGGGCTTATACGCAGTATTTT
CDR3: CASSDIGRAYTQYF

D: TRBD1
size: -
J: TRBJ2-3
V: TRBV7-3
length: 14
DNA: TGTGCCAGCAGCCCGGACAGGAGCACAGATACGCAGTATTTT
CDR3: CASSPDRSTDTQYF

D: TRBD2
size: -
J: TRBJ2-7
V: TRBV7-3
length: 16
DNA: TGTGCCAGCAGCCTAACCGGGACTAGCGGGACCTACGAGCAGTACTTC
CDR3: CASSLTGTSGTYEQYF

D: -
size: -
J: TRBJ2-3
V: TRBV2
length: 13
DNA: TGTGCCAGCAGAACGCAGGGGGGGGATACGCAGTATTTT
CDR3: CASRTQGGDTQYF

D: TRBD1
size: -
J: TRBJ2-6
V: TRBV28
length: 17
DNA: TGTGCCAGCAGTTTGAGGACAGGGGGCTCTGGGGCCAACGTCCTGACTTTC
CDR3: CASSLRTGGSGANVLTF

D: -
size: -
J: TRBJ2-1
V: TRBV2
length: 11
DNA: TGTGCCAGCAGTGACAGGGATGAGCAGTTCTTC
CDR3: CASSDRDEQFF

D: -
size: -
J: TRBJ1-2
V: TRBV4-3
length: 13
DNA: TGCGCCAGCAGCCAGGACACGCGTGATGGCTACACCTTC
CDR3: CASSQDTRDGYTF

D: -
size: -
J: TRBJ2-3
V: TRBV7-9
length: 15
DNA: TGTGCCAGCAGCGGCCGGGACCCCGAATGGGATACGCAGTATTTT
CDR3: CASSGRDPEWDTQYF

D: TRBD1
size: -
J: TRBJ2-1
V: TRBV10-3
length: 14
DNA: TGTGCCATCATGCCGGGACAGGGGGGCAATGAGCAGTTCTTC
CDR3: CAIMPGQGGNEQFF

D: -
size: -
J: TRBJ2-7
V: TRBV29-1
length: 11
DNA: TGCAGCGTCACGAGTACCTACGAGCAGTACTTC
CDR3: CSVTSTYEQYF

D: TRBD1
size: -
J: TRBJ2-1
V: TRBV18
length: 12
DNA: TGTGCCAGCTCGGAAACAGGGGGAGAGCAGTTCTTC
CDR3: CASSETGGEQFF

D: -
size: once
J: TRBJ2-1
V: TRBV12-5
length: 12
DNA: TGTGCTAGTGGTTTGGTACGAACAGAGCAGTTCTTC
CDR3: CASGLVRTEQFF

D: TRBD2
size: -
J: TRBJ2-2
V: TRBV7-8
length: 16
DNA: TGTGCCAGCAGCTTACTTGGCGGGAGTTTGGCCGGGGAGCTGTTTTTT
CDR3: CASSLLGGSLAGELFF

D: -
size: -
J: TRBJ1-5
V: TRBV2
length: 15
DNA: TGTGCCAGCAGTGAACGGCAGGGCGGCAATCAGCCCCAGCATTTT
CDR3: CASSERQGGNQPQHF